The 25 T cell receptor beta chains given below trace back to one sample, sequenced in a study of T cell responses to AZD1222 COVID-19 vaccine. Generated by immunoSEQ multiplex PCR, the TCRdb table keeps only in-frame clones and is missing some. The sample consists of 120,000 or so clones, more than 85% of them appearing once. The source was peripheral blood, collected on day 0 of MenACWY control vaccination. The receptors derive from an adult in good health.

The J gene is TRBJ1-2, the V gene TRBV6-5; the D is unclear. The germline gives CDR1 MNHEY, CDR2 SVGAGI. Between the trimmed V and J ends, which lost 7 bases and 6 bases, there was a span of 9 bases. The CDR3 is 11 amino acids. CDR3 amino acids: CASMWLDGYTF. The CDR3 DNA sequence: TGTGCCAGCATGTGGCTCGATGGCTACACCTTC.

The V gene is TRBV5-6, the J gene TRBJ1-2, with 10 bases matching TRBD1. The CDR3 runs 15 residues. CDR1 and CDR2 from the germline V gene are SGHDT and YYEEEE. V gave up 4 bases and J gave up 4 bases; unmatched junction bases: 7. Here the CDR3 DNA reads TGTGCCAGCAGCACTGACAGGGGGCGAAGCTATGGCTACACCTTC. Amino acid sequence: CASSTDRGRSYGYTF.

V is TRBV4-2 and J is TRBJ2-2; possibly TRBD2 for D (6 bases). Germline lookup yields CDR1 LGHNA and CDR2 YNFKEQ. The CDR3 consists of 13 residues. V gave up 11 bases and J gave up 2 bases, with 12 bases separating them. CDR3 amino acids: CAVGDSNTGELFF. CDR3 bases: TGTGCCGTTGGGGACTCTAACACCGGGGAGCTGTTTTTT.

In this sample, this clone turned up a few times. V is TRBV6-5 and J is TRBJ2-2, with 9 positions matching TRBD1. CDR1 MNHEY and CDR2 SVGAGI come from the germline V gene. The CDR3 extends over 15 amino acids. V was clipped by 4 bases and J by 4 bases; unmatched bases: 4. CDR3: CASSWTGVATGELFF. DNA of the CDR3: TGTGCCAGCAGTTGGACAGGGGTGGCCACCGGGGAGCTGTTTTTT.

The J gene is TRBJ2-1, the V gene TRBV4-3; 11 bases are shared with TRBD2. Unmatched junction bases numbered 7, after V lost 0 bases and J lost 9 bases. Germline V gene lookup returns CDR1 LGHNA and CDR2 YSLEER. This CDR3 is built from 16 residues. This CDR3 reads CASSQELAGVGGEQFF. The CDR3 DNA reads as TGCGCCAGCAGCCAAGAACTAGCGGGAGTAGGTGGTGAGCAGTTCTTC.

This sequence joins TRBV6-5 and TRBJ2-2; either TRBD1 or TRBD2 may fit D (5 bases each). V lost 4 bases, J lost 2 bases, and 8 bases lay in between. CDR1 is MNHEY and CDR2 is SVGAGI in the germline V gene. The CDR3 has 14 residues. CDR3 DNA sequence: TGTGCCAGCAGTTCCGGGACCAACACCGGGGAGCTGTTTTTT. Translated: CASSSGTNTGELFF.

V is TRBV7-9 and J is TRBJ2-1; no definite D call. CDR1 is SEHNR, CDR2 FQNEAQ, per germline (reference sequence). V lost 11 bases and J lost 1, with 6 bases in between. The CDR3 is 11 residues long. The CDR3, as DNA: TGTGCCTCACGGTCCTACAATGAGCAGTTCTTC. Translation gives CASRSYNEQFF.

V gene TRBV29-1 combines with J gene TRBJ2-4, with D possibly matching TRBD2 (6 bases). The CDR3 covers 14 residues. The germline gives CDR1 SQVTM, CDR2 ANQGSEA. With 6 bases removed from V and 3 bases from J, the gap between germline ends came to 15 bases. CDR3 bases: TGCAGCGTCACGGGGGAATTAGGCAAAAACATTCAGTACTTC. Its protein is CSVTGELGKNIQYF.

The genes are TRBV27 and TRBJ2-2; D gene uncertain. CDR3 length: 13 amino acids. From germline, CDR1 is MNHEY and CDR2 SMNVEV (reference sequence). CDR3 region: CDLEPQNTGELFF. The CDR3 coding sequence is TGTGACCTTGAACCCCAGAACACCGGGGAGCTGTTTTTT.

The rearrangement uses TRBV10-3 and TRBJ1-1; D uncertain. The germline V gene encodes CDR1 ENHRY and CDR2 SYGVKD. The CDR3 consists of 13 residues. The V end was cut by 8 bases, the J end by 5 bases, with 15 bases between. The CDR3: CAIREPDGTEAFF. DNA for the CDR3: TGTGCCATCCGGGAACCGGACGGAACTGAAGCTTTCTTT.

J is TRBJ1-5 and V is TRBV6-6; D is ambiguous. V was shortened by 5 bases and J by 3 bases, with 32 bases between the two germline ends. The V gene's germline CDR1 is MNHNY and CDR2 SVGAGI (reference sequence). CDR3 length: 21 amino acids. CDR3 sequence (DNA): TGTGCCAGCAGTCCCCGGGGAAATGGGATACGGAGTTGGATGAACAATCAGCCCCAGCATTTT. Translating gives CASSPRGNGIRSWMNNQPQHF.

The chain links TRBV7-2 to TRBJ1-5; no clear D gene. V lost 1 base, J lost 0 bases, and 7 bases lay in between. The CDR3 totals 15 residues. Germline V gene data show CDR1 as SGHTA and CDR2 as FQGNSA. CDR3 loop: CASSLGGFSNQPQHF. The CDR3 DNA reads TGTGCCAGCAGCTTAGGGGGATTTAGCAATCAGCCCCAGCATTTT.

V is TRBV2 and J is TRBJ2-5; D remains ambiguous. Between the trimmed V and J ends, which lost 2 bases and 5 bases, there was a span of 3 bases. There are 11 residues in the CDR3. Per the germline V gene, CDR1 is SNHLY and CDR2 is FYNNEI. The CDR3 reads CASSEWETQYF. DNA for the CDR3: TGTGCCAGCAGTGAATGGGAGACCCAGTACTTC.

This clone was seen once. The chain recombines TRBV5-1 with TRBJ2-7, with D tentatively TRBD1 or TRBD2 (5 bases each). The germline V gene encodes CDR1 SGHRS and CDR2 YFSETQ. This CDR3 region has 16 residues. V was shortened by 7 bases and J by 0 bases, with 20 bases between the two germline ends. CDR3 region: CASARIPGTSSYEQYF. CDR3 DNA sequence: TGCGCCAGCGCCCGGATTCCGGGGACGAGCTCCTACGAGCAGTACTTC.

The rearrangement uses TRBV3-1 (or the pseudogene TRBV3-2) and TRBJ2-2; TRBD1 might be the D (5 bases). The germline V gene encodes CDR1 LGHDT and CDR2 YNNKEL (reference sequence). This CDR3 region has 19 residues. The V and J ends lost 0 bases and 3 bases respectively, with 20 bases between them. CDR3: CASSQDHLWAGSDTGELFF. The CDR3 DNA is TGTGCCAGCAGCCAAGACCATTTATGGGCAGGGTCCGACACCGGGGAGCTGTTTTTT.

This clone was found a few times. The V gene is TRBV27, the J gene TRBJ2-2; D is unresolved. V was shortened by 0 bases and J by 0 bases, with 2 bases between the two germline ends. CDR1 is MNHEY and CDR2 is SMNVEV in the germline V gene (reference sequence). This CDR3 is 14 amino acids long. CDR3 sequence reads: CASSLSSNTGELFF. The CDR3 DNA reads as TGTGCCAGCAGTTTATCCTCGAACACCGGGGAGCTGTTTTTT.

The chain joins TRBV4-1 to TRBJ2-1; weak D call: TRBD2 (5 bases). Germline values: CDR1 MGHRA, CDR2 YSYEKL. V lost 0 bases and J lost 4, with 13 bases in between. There are 16 residues in the CDR3. CDR3: CASSQETDWMYNEQFF. The CDR3 DNA reads TGCGCCAGCAGCCAAGAAACGGACTGGATGTACAATGAGCAGTTCTTC.

V is TRBV6-2 or TRBV6-3 and J is TRBJ2-7, with D perhaps given as TRBD1 or TRBD2 (6 bases each). Germline assignment: CDR1 MNHEY and CDR2 SVGEGT. The CDR3 length is 15 residues. The ends were cut back, 6 bases at V and 2 bases at J, with 17 bases in the middle. As DNA, the CDR3 is TGTGCCAGCAGCCTCGGGACATCGGGGGCCTACGAGCAGTACTTC. Amino acids: CASSLGTSGAYEQYF.

This chain connects TRBV19 to TRBJ2-1; TRBD2 matches 9 bases. The V segment lost 7 bases and the J segment 8 bases; nucleotides outside the gene matches: 6. In germline, CDR1 is LNHDA, CDR2 SQIVND (reference sequence). The CDR3 loop spans 13 amino acids. The CDR3 reads CASTPSGIYEQFF. Written as DNA, the CDR3 is TGTGCCAGTACCCCTAGCGGGATTTATGAGCAGTTCTTC.

This sequence joins TRBV5-1 and TRBJ2-5; D unresolved. Germline CDR1 is SGHRS and CDR2 is YFSETQ. V gave up 0 bases and J gave up 5 bases, with 8 bases separating them. The CDR3 length is 13 residues. The CDR3 loop is CASSLVGYETQYF. The CDR3 DNA reads TGCGCCAGCAGCTTGGTTGGGTACGAGACCCAGTACTTC.

The V call is TRBV6-5, the J call TRBJ2-1; 13 positions agree with TRBD2. Trimming removed 4 bases from V and 7 bases from J; junction bases left unmatched: 4. The CDR3 consists of 15 residues. From germline, CDR1 is MNHEY and CDR2 SVGAGI. The CDR3 loop reads CASSSRTSGRNEQFF. The CDR3 DNA follows: TGTGCCAGCAGTTCCCGGACTAGCGGGAGAAATGAGCAGTTCTTC.

The gene calls are TRBV5-1 and TRBJ1-5; D might be TRBD1 (6 bases). The germline V and J ends were trimmed by 5 bases and 4 bases, with 16 bases remaining between them. This CDR3 comprises 15 residues. CDR1 is SGHRS and CDR2 is YFSETQ in the germline V gene. CDR3: CASSAGTKINQPQHF. CDR3 sequence (DNA): TGCGCCAGCAGTGCCGGGACAAAGATTAATCAGCCCCAGCATTTT.

The chain combines TRBV7-9 with TRBJ2-2; D is unresolved. This CDR3 is built from 16 residues. V was clipped by 3 bases and J by 2 bases, with 13 bases between them. Germline V lookup: CDR1 SEHNR, CDR2 FQNEAQ (reference sequence). The CDR3 sequence is CASSFVVSSNTGELFF. DNA of the CDR3: TGTGCCAGCAGCTTCGTCGTGTCTTCCAACACCGGGGAGCTGTTTTTT.

This chain uses TRBV11-3 with TRBJ2-1; TRBD2 aligns across 7 bases. There are 15 residues in the CDR3. The V gene end was trimmed by 5 bases and the J gene end by 5 bases; junction bases not matched to a gene: 9. CDR1 is SGHNT and CDR2 is YENEEA in the germline V gene. CDR3 in amino acids: CASSPRWGGNNEQFF. DNA of the CDR3: TGTGCCAGCAGCCCACGTTGGGGGGGAAACAATGAGCAGTTCTTC. Variable domain in full (rest from reference TRBV11-3 and TRBJ2-1): EAGVVQSPRYKIIEKKQPVAFWCNPISGHNTLYWYLQNLGQGPELLIRYENEEAVDDSQLPKDRFSAERLKGVDSTLKIQPAELGDSAVYLCASSPRWGGNNEQFFGPGTRLTVL.

V is TRBV3-1 (or the pseudogene TRBV3-2) and J is TRBJ1-1; D perhaps matches TRBD1 (6 bases). Germline CDR1 reads LGHDT; CDR2 reads YNNKEL (reference sequence). The CDR3 consists of 15 residues. Deletions cut 4 bases from V and 2 bases from J, with 14 bases between. CDR3 sequence reads: CASSPEQGRNTEAFF. In DNA, the CDR3 is TGTGCCAGCAGCCCAGAACAGGGCCGTAACACTGAAGCTTTCTTT.